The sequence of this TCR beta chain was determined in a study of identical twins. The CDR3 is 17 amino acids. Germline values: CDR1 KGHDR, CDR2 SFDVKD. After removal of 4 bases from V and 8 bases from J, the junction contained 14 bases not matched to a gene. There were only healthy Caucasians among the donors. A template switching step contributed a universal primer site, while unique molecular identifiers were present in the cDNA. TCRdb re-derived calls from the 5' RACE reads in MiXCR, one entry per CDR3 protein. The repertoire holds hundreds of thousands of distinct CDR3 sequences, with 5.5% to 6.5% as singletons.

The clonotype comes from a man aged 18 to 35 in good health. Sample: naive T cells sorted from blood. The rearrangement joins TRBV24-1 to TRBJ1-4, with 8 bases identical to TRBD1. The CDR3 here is CATSEGGTGLRSEKLFF. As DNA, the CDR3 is TGTGCCACCAGTGAAGGGGGGACAGGTCTTCGTAGCGAAAAACTGTTTTTT.